These 21 T cell receptor beta chains originate from one sample sequenced in a study of blood T cells in healthy people across ages (dated by TCRdb to between 2015 and 2016). The receptor library was made with 5' RACE. The run used an Illumina HiSeq 2500. A second 7 to 11 cycle PCR used a sample-barcoded 5' primer and a J-beta primer mix. TCRdb reran the public reads through fastp at Q25 and MiXCR, keeping productive beta chains. Rows with one shared CDR3 protein collapse into an entry with the most common genes and DNA. This sample gives 1.4 million to 1.5 million distinct CDR3 sequences in total; about 43% of them show up just once. The ten biggest clones cover 7.9% of the sample. The material sequenced was blood. All receptors derive from a woman younger than 30 in good health.

The chain uses TRBV20-1 and TRBJ2-3, with D tentatively TRBD1 or TRBD2 (5 bases each). V was trimmed by 1 base and J by 8 bases, leaving 19 bases between them. Germline V lookup: CDR1 DFQATT, CDR2 SNEGSKA (reference sequence). The CDR3 is made up of 15 amino acids. CDR3: CSARAGSGAGVTQYF. CDR3 nucleotide sequence: TGCAGTGCTAGAGCCGGTAGTGGGGCCGGGGTTACGCAGTATTTT.

CDR3 nucleotide sequence: TGTGCCATCAGGGTTACAGGGGATACCTACGAGCAGTACTTC. This codes for CAIRVTGDTYEQYF. The chain employs TRBV10-3 and TRBJ2-7; TRBD1 aligns across 7 bases. The V gene's germline CDR1 is ENHRY and CDR2 SYGVKD. The CDR3 consists of 14 residues. J gave up 2 bases and V 6 bases, and 7 bases lay outside the gene matches.

This clonotype was detected a few times. CDR3: CASSPGLGAGFGNEQFF. For the CDR3, the DNA is TGTGCCAGCAGCCCGGGCTTAGGGGCGGGCTTTGGGAATGAGCAGTTCTTC. The chain recombines TRBV7-3 with TRBJ2-1, with D possibly being TRBD1 or TRBD2 (5 bases each). This CDR3 has 17 residues. Germline lookup yields CDR1 SGHTA and CDR2 FQGTGA. Deletions cut 5 bases from V and 7 bases from J, with 24 bases between.

The rearrangement links TRBV29-1 to TRBJ2-7, with 8 bases matching TRBD1. Germline CDR1 reads SQVTM; CDR2 reads ANQGSEA. The CDR3 spans 14 residues. Unmatched junction bases numbered 8, after V lost 0 bases and J lost 7 bases. CDR3 coding DNA: TGCAGCGTTGAAGAGGCGCAGGGGGCTGGGGAGCAGTACTTC. Translated: CSVEEAQGAGEQYF.

This clonotype was counted between two and nine times. The chain has TRBV27 and TRBJ2-4, with TRBD1 matching over 8 bases. Germline CDR1 reads MNHEY; CDR2 reads SMNVEV (reference sequence). The J segment lost 13 bases and the V segment lost 5 bases, leaving 16 bases of the junction unmatched. This CDR3 spans 15 amino acids. The CDR3 DNA is TGTGCCAGCAGTCGCCCCGGACAGGGAGTAGTAGAGCAGTACTTC. Translation gives CASSRPGQGVVEQYF.

This sequence joins TRBV6-5 and TRBJ1-2; D not certain. CDR3 length: 13 residues. Germline V gene lookup returns CDR1 MNHEY and CDR2 SVGAGI. The ends were cut back, 6 bases at V and 1 base at J, with 9 bases in the middle. The CDR3 reads CASRDPYNYGYTF. Written as DNA, the CDR3 is TGTGCCAGCAGGGACCCGTATAACTATGGCTACACCTTC.

About this clonotype itself: One end of the junction varies from germline; a read error may be responsible. The V call is TRBV7-3, the J call TRBJ2-3, with 16 nucleotides matching TRBD2. The germline V gene has CDR1 SGHTA and CDR2 FQGTGA. This CDR3 has 19 residues. The CDR3 DNA reads TGTACCAGCAGCTTGACCGGGACTAGCGGGGGGGCAAGCACAGATACGCAGTATTTT. Its protein is CTSSLTGTSGGASTDTQYF.

The gene calls are TRBV4-1 and TRBJ1-1; a possible D gene is TRBD1 (6 bases). With 6 bases removed from V and 0 bases from J, the gap between germline ends came to 11 bases. Germline V gives CDR1 MGHRA, CDR2 YSYEKL. The CDR3 is made up of 14 amino acids. The CDR3 loop is CASRGTLLNTEAFF. CDR3 nucleotide sequence: TGCGCCAGCAGGGGGACACTCCTGAACACTGAAGCTTTCTTT.

This clonotype occurred a few times. This chain uses TRBV28 with TRBJ2-1, with D perhaps TRBD2 (6 bases). Looked up from germline, CDR1 is MDHEN and CDR2 is SYDVKM. V gave up 6 bases and J gave up 9 bases, with 21 bases separating them. This CDR3 region has 15 residues. CDR3 nucleotide sequence: TGTGCCAGCAGGCTTCGACACAATTCCGGGGGTGAGCAGTTCTTC. Translation gives CASRLRHNSGGEQFF.

This chain uses TRBV15 with TRBJ1-2; 12 bases line up with TRBD1. In germline, CDR1 is LNHNV, CDR2 YYDKDF (reference sequence). The CDR3 loop spans 16 amino acids. Trimming at V came to 0 bases and at J to 6 bases, leaving 5 bases not matched to a gene. The CDR3: CATSRDWGQGADGYTF. DNA of the CDR3: TGTGCCACCAGCAGAGATTGGGGACAGGGGGCGGATGGCTACACCTTC. The whole variable domain, remainder taken from reference TRBV15 and TRBJ1-2, is DAMVIQNPRYQVTQFGKPVTLSCSQTLNHNVMYWYQQKSSQAPKLLFHYYDKDFNNEADTPDNFQSRRPNTSFCFLDIRSPGLGDTAMYLCATSRDWGQGADGYTFGSGTRLTVV.

This clonotype has a handful of counts. The rearrangement joins TRBV3-1 to TRBJ2-1, with 9 positions matching TRBD1. This CDR3 is built from 17 residues. Germline values: CDR1 LGHDT, CDR2 YNNKEL (reference sequence). Trimming took 1 base from V and 3 from J; bases not matched to a gene: 7. The CDR3 here is CASSQGLGTGYYNEQFF. The CDR3 nucleotides are TGTGCCAGCAGCCAAGGTCTGGGGACAGGGTACTACAATGAGCAGTTCTTC.

Details on this clonotype: Being one base from a much bigger clone, this may be a read error. The J gene is TRBJ2-7, the V gene TRBV7-9; D not resolved. This CDR3 has 14 residues. CDR1 is SEHNR and CDR2 is FQNEAQ in the germline V gene (reference sequence). CDR3 nucleotide sequence: TGTGCCAGCAGCTTCCTCGGTACTACGTTTGAGCGGTACTTC. This gives the protein CASSFLGTTFERYF. The full variable domain, with the rest looked up from reference TRBV7-9 and TRBJ2-7, is DTGVSQNPRHKITKRGQNVTFRCDPISEHNRLYWYRQTLGQGPEFLTYFQNEAQLEKSRLLSDRFSAERPKGSFSTLEIQRTEQGDSAMYLCASSFLGTTFERYFGPGTRLTVT.

The chain combines TRBV7-8 with TRBJ2-4; D uncertain. TRBJ2-7 matches the DNA end more closely, so the J call is doubtful. This CDR3 is 16 amino acids long. Germline CDR1 and CDR2: SGHVS and FQNEAQ. CDR3 sequence reads: CASSLEGFGTQCEQYF. CDR3 nucleotides: TGTGCCAGCAGCTTAGAGGGTTTCGGTACCCAGTGCGAGCAGTACTTC.

This clonotype was counted between two and nine times. This chain links TRBV29-1 with TRBJ2-5, with 10 nucleotides matching TRBD1. V lost 3 bases, J lost 4 bases, and 8 bases stayed unmatched. CDR1 is SQVTM and CDR2 is ANQGSEA in the germline V gene. The CDR3 totals 15 residues. This CDR3 reads CSVDLDRGSPETQYF. The CDR3 DNA reads TGCAGCGTTGACCTGGACAGGGGGTCTCCAGAGACCCAGTACTTC.

This chain joins TRBV6-5 and TRBJ2-1; D gene unclear. CDR1 and CDR2 (germline): MNHEY, SVGAGI. The germline V and J ends were trimmed by 6 bases and 0 bases, with 9 bases remaining between them. The CDR3 has 14 amino acids. In DNA form, the CDR3 reads TGTGCCAGCAGCCCATCGCCCTCCTACAATGAGCAGTTCTTC. It specifies CASSPSPSYNEQFF.

The CDR3 DNA is TGTGCCAGCAGGGGTCTCGAGCATTACGAGCAGTACTTC. This sequence encodes CASRGLEHYEQYF. This sequence joins TRBV6-1 and TRBJ2-7; no clear D. The germline V gene has CDR1 MNHNS and CDR2 SASEGT. The CDR3 runs to 13 residues. V dropped 6 bases and J dropped 4 bases, with 13 bases sitting between them.

V gene TRBV10-3 combines with J gene TRBJ2-1, with D possibly matching TRBD2 (6 bases). The CDR3 spans 14 residues. The germline V gene has CDR1 ENHRY and CDR2 SYGVKD. DNA of the CDR3: TGTTCAGCAGGCATTAGCGGCTCCTACAATGAGCAGTTCTTC. Protein sequence: CSAGISGSYNEQFF.

The chain links TRBV7-2 to TRBJ1-5; 9 bases fit TRBD1. CDR3 length equals 16 residues. Germline CDR1 is SGHTA and CDR2 is FQGNSA. The ends lost 5 bases at V and 2 bases at J; junction bases unmatched: 7. The CDR3 region is CASSPRRTGGNQPQHF. For the CDR3, the DNA is TGTGCCAGCAGCCCCCGGAGGACAGGGGGCAATCAGCCCCAGCATTTT.

The V gene is TRBV27, the J gene TRBJ2-5; D is perhaps TRBD2 (6 bases). V dropped 6 bases and J dropped 7 bases, with 18 bases sitting between them. Per the germline V gene, CDR1 is MNHEY and CDR2 is SMNVEV (reference sequence). The CDR3 is 14 amino acids. CDR3 loop: CASRGRDSSGTQYF. The CDR3 DNA is TGTGCCAGCAGGGGAAGGGACTCCTCGGGGACCCAGTACTTC.

V gene TRBV7-3 combines with J gene TRBJ2-3; D gene ambiguous. This CDR3 has 14 residues. V lost 4 bases to trimming and J lost 4 bases, with 12 bases between them. CDR1 and CDR2 (germline): SGHTA, FQGTGA. CDR3: CASSYPGAADTQYF. Written as DNA, the CDR3 is TGTGCCAGCAGCTACCCGGGCGCGGCAGATACGCAGTATTTT.

This chain joins TRBV27 and TRBJ1-1; no clear D gene. Per germline, CDR1 MNHEY and CDR2 SMNVEV (reference sequence). V lost 5 bases and J 11 bases, leaving 24 bases between the germline ends. The CDR3 loop spans 15 amino acids. This CDR3 is CASSPLPVAAGRAFF. CDR3 nucleotides: TGTGCCAGCAGTCCTCTTCCTGTTGCGGCAGGTCGGGCTTTCTTT.